This T cell receptor beta chain is drawn from a study of regulatory T cells in long-lasting Graves disease. Study conclusions and caveats: No thyroid tissue was studied; the work used peripheral blood only. There were preferences for TRBV28, TRBJ1-2 and TRBJ2-5 in persistent disease. Sample size was small, which may have lowered accuracy.

For TCR beta, libraries came from iRepertoire HTBI primers and Arm-PCR of CDR3 regions. In the authors' workflow: The identification of 50 to 65 TRBV and approximately 15 TRBJ segments was made across samples. TCRdb analysed the multiplex PCR reads with MiXCR anew, one entry per CDR3 protein. TCRdb's processing, not the study's, gives the V and J calls here. The sample has roughly 380,000 distinct CDR3 sequences, roughly 16% seen once. V was pared by 4 bases and J by 10 bases, with 17 bases between. CDR1 and CDR2 from the germline V gene are SGHDT and YYEEEE. The CDR3 extends over 13 amino acids. Time point denoted: newly diagnosed GD, antithyroid drugs for less than 3 months. Making the TCR library involved RNA that had been extracted from PBMCs. At least ten counts were recorded for this clonotype. Its target is unknown.

The TCR was taken from a female donor with Graves disease. The sample in question was peripheral blood mononuclear cells (PBMCs), obtained at new diagnosis, from a patient treated with antithyroid drugs. V gene TRBV5-6 combines with J gene TRBJ1-2; tentatively, D is TRBD1 (6 bases). Here the CDR3 DNA reads TGTGCCAGCAGCCCAGGGGTCGGGATCGTCTACACCTTC. It specifies CASSPGVGIVYTF.